Each of the 20 T cell receptor beta chains below was sequenced from the same sample in a study of molecular identifiers for immune sequencing clone quantification. MiXCR, applied by TCRdb to the PCR reads, yields one record per CDR3 protein. This sample has more than 250,000 distinct CDR3 sequences, with around a fifth found just once. Sequenced material: naive CD8+ T cells from blood, with Jurkat cell RNA spiked in. Subset given: FACS-sorted CD8+CD4-CCR7+CD45RA+ naive T cells. These receptors came from a human donor in good health. Some libraries in this study had Jurkat cell RNA spiked in.

This clonotype was seen at least ten times. V is TRBV7-6 and J is TRBJ2-5, with D perhaps TRBD1 or TRBD2 (5 bases each). With 3 bases removed from V and 5 bases from J, the gap between germline ends came to 13 bases. Germline CDR1 and CDR2: SGHVS and FNYEAQ. The CDR3 length is 14 residues. The CDR3 sequence is CASSLGVRAETQYF. CDR3 in DNA: TGTGCCAGCAGCTTGGGGGTTCGGGCGGAGACCCAGTACTTC.

This clonotype has a handful of counts. The chain joins TRBV18 to TRBJ2-5; 10 bases map to TRBD2. The J segment lost 0 bases and the V segment lost 2 bases, leaving 12 bases of the junction unmatched. Germline V gene lookup returns CDR1 KGHSH and CDR2 LQKENI. The CDR3 contains 19 residues. The CDR3: CASSPSEAGGPRYQETQYF. Written as DNA, the CDR3 is TGTGCCAGCTCACCATCAGAAGCGGGAGGGCCCCGGTACCAAGAGACCCAGTACTTC.

The table lists this clonotype with many counts. This rearrangement joins TRBV7-9 to TRBJ2-3; TRBD1 aligns across 7 bases. Unmatched junction bases numbered 14, after V lost 8 bases and J lost 3 bases. The germline CDR1 and CDR2 sequences are SEHNR and FQNEAQ (reference sequence). The CDR3 is 16 amino acids. The CDR3 reads CASSSPKDRLTDTQYF. The CDR3 DNA sequence: TGTGCCAGCTCAAGTCCAAAGGACAGGTTAACAGATACGCAGTATTTT.

In its sample, this clonotype was seen many times. CDR3 bases: TGTGCCAGCAGCTCAGGACAGGGGGCATTACGGGAGCAGTACTTC. It encodes CASSSGQGALREQYF. This sequence joins TRBV7-9 and TRBJ2-7, with TRBD1 identical over 11 bases. Germline CDR1 SEHNR, CDR2 FQNEAQ (reference sequence). The CDR3 sequence is 15 residues long. Trimming cost V 4 bases and J 7 bases; bases outside gene matches: 9.

A note on this clonotype: One junction end does not reproduce the germline sequence, and a read error may be involved. This chain links TRBV19 with TRBJ2-2; D perhaps matches TRBD2 (5 bases). This CDR3 comprises 12 residues. Germline V gene lookup returns CDR1 LNHDA and CDR2 SQIVND (reference sequence). The CDR3 DNA sequence: TGTGCCAGTAGTTGGGGAACCGGGGAGCTGTCTTTT. This codes for CASSWGTGELSF.

This clonotype was detected a few times. The chain links TRBV6-2 or TRBV6-3 to TRBJ2-1, with 10 bases matching TRBD1. Losses at the gene ends were 2 bases for V and 9 bases for J; bases not matched to a gene: 4. The CDR3 has 14 amino acids. CDR1 is MNHEY and CDR2 is SVGEGT in the germline V gene. The CDR3 region is CASSYADRGGEQFF. CDR3 nucleotides: TGTGCCAGCAGTTACGCGGACAGGGGGGGTGAGCAGTTCTTC.

Concerning this clonotype: This may be a read error, as it is one base from a much larger clone. The chain carries TRBV29-1 and TRBJ2-7; 7 bases are shared with TRBD2. Germline lookup yields CDR1 SQVTM and CDR2 ANQGSEA. The CDR3 covers 16 residues. Trimming cost V 7 bases and J 4 bases; bases outside gene matches: 19. The CDR3 DNA reads TGCAGCGCCACGACTAGCAGGAGGAAAGGGTTGTACGAGCAGTACTTC. This sequence encodes CSATTSRRKGLYEQYF.

This clonotype was picked up a small number of times. The V and J genes are TRBV5-6 and TRBJ2-7, with D unresolved. V dropped 0 bases and J dropped 5 bases, with 12 bases sitting between them. This CDR3 region has 14 residues. Germline loops: CDR1 SGHDT, CDR2 YYEEEE. The CDR3 DNA sequence: TGTGCCAGCAGCTTGGTGGCCACCCCAGACGAGCAGTACTTC. This translates into CASSLVATPDEQYF.

Many counts were recorded for this clonotype. The genes are TRBV7-8 and TRBJ2-5, with TRBD2 identical over 11 bases. The germline CDR1 and CDR2 sequences are SGHVS and FQNEAQ. The CDR3 length is 16 residues. Losses at the gene ends were 3 bases for V and 6 bases for J; bases not matched to a gene: 9. The CDR3 DNA sequence: TGTGCCAGCAGCTTTAGCGGGGGGGCCTGGGGGAAGACCCAGTACTTC. This gives the protein CASSFSGGAWGKTQYF.

The chain links TRBV10-2 to TRBJ1-1, with TRBD1 as a possible D gene (5 bases). The CDR3 is 16 residues long. CDR1 is WSHSY, CDR2 SAAADI, per germline. Trimming took off 6 bases at V and 5 bases at J, with 22 bases between the two ends. The CDR3: CASRAISGTPWTEAFF. The DNA for the CDR3 is TGCGCCAGCAGGGCAATTTCCGGGACCCCCTGGACTGAAGCTTTCTTT.

A note on this clonotype: A much larger clonotype is one base distant, so this may be a read error. The rearrangement uses TRBV27 and TRBJ2-2; D remains unclear. Trimming took 0 bases from V and 7 from J, leaving 6 bases between them. The CDR3 is made up of 13 amino acids. Per germline, CDR1 MNHEY and CDR2 SMNVEV (reference sequence). The CDR3 DNA reads as TGTGCCAGCAGTTTATCACAGAGCGGGGAGCTGTTTTTT. This translates into CASSLSQSGELFF.

This clonotype has at least ten counts. The rearrangement uses TRBV11-2 and TRBJ2-2; D is unclear. This CDR3 region has 17 residues. V was trimmed by 0 bases and J by 3 bases, leaving 14 bases between them. Germline V gene data show CDR1 as SGHAT and CDR2 as FQNNGV. CDR3 residues: CASSLEPVPLDTGELFF. CDR3 in DNA: TGTGCCAGCAGCTTAGAGCCTGTGCCACTGGACACCGGGGAGCTGTTTTTT.

This clonotype was seen repeatedly, ten times or more. The chain recombines TRBV4-1 with TRBJ2-7; D might be TRBD1 (5 bases). Germline V gene data show CDR1 as MGHRA and CDR2 as YSYEKL. This CDR3 comprises 14 residues. Trimming removed 4 bases from V and 2 bases from J, with 12 bases in between. CDR3: CASSPGHPAYEQYF. CDR3 coding DNA: TGCGCCAGCAGCCCCGGACACCCTGCCTACGAGCAGTACTTC.

With regard to this clonotype: The CDR3 ends on some other residue instead of the conserved phenylalanine or tryptophan, so this is likely a read error. This CDR3 is CASSQTGIEQFS. The CDR3 DNA reads TGCGCCAGCAGCCAAACAGGGATTGAGCAGTTCTCC. J is TRBJ2-1 and V is TRBV4-3; a possible D gene is TRBD1 (6 bases). Germline V gives CDR1 LGHNA, CDR2 YSLEER. The V and J ends lost 2 bases and 9 bases respectively, with 8 bases between them. The CDR3 has 12 residues.

In this sample, this clonotype turned up many times. The V call is TRBV27, the J call TRBJ1-2; no reliable D call. V lost 0 bases and J lost 1, with 6 bases in between. Germline V CDR1 and CDR2: MNHEY, SMNVEV (reference sequence). The CDR3 consists of 14 residues. Written as DNA, the CDR3 is TGTGCCAGCAGTTTATCCAGCAATAACTATGGCTACACCTTC. Protein: CASSLSSNNYGYTF.

This clonotype was seen a handful of times. The rearrangement links TRBV27 to TRBJ2-7, with D possibly matching TRBD1 (5 bases). Trimming pared 5 bases from V and 0 bases from J, leaving 14 bases between. Germline CDR1 and CDR2: MNHEY and SMNVEV (reference sequence). The CDR3 sequence is 15 residues long. The CDR3 DNA reads TGTGCCAGCAGTCCAGGACACGGCAGCTCCTACGAGCAGTACTTC. Translating gives CASSPGHGSSYEQYF.

Many counts were recorded for this clonotype. This chain connects TRBV5-1 to TRBJ2-7, with D tentatively TRBD1 or TRBD2 (6 bases each). Trimming left V 2 bases short and J 3 bases short, with 15 bases between. Germline V CDR1 and CDR2: SGHRS, YFSETQ. This CDR3 is 15 amino acids long. The chain's CDR3 is CASSFYRDSIYEQYF. CDR3 DNA sequence: TGCGCCAGCAGCTTTTACAGGGACTCCATCTACGAGCAGTACTTC.

This clonotype was detected many times. This sequence joins TRBV11-2 and TRBJ2-1; 8 nucleotides align to TRBD2. V was pared by 4 bases and J by 6 bases, with 14 bases of the junction left unmatched. CDR3 size: 17 residues. The germline gives CDR1 SGHAT, CDR2 FQNNGV. CDR3 sequence: CASSSIWRGVPGNEQFF. In DNA form, the CDR3 reads TGTGCCAGCAGCTCTATTTGGCGGGGGGTCCCGGGCAATGAGCAGTTCTTC.

The sample holds many counts of this clonotype. The chain combines TRBV7-8 with TRBJ1-4, with TRBD1 matching 11 bases. Germline CDR1 reads SGHVS; CDR2 reads FQNEAQ. The CDR3 covers 19 residues. After removal of 0 bases from V and 3 bases from J, the junction contained 9 bases not matched to a gene. CDR3 coding DNA: TGTGCCAGCAGCTTAGCTAAAGGACAGGGGGCTTGGCCTAATGAAAAACTGTTTTTT. Protein: CASSLAKGQGAWPNEKLFF.

This clonotype was counted ten times or more. The rearrangement links TRBV13 to TRBJ2-7, with TRBD1 matching 9 bases. CDR1 PRHDT and CDR2 FYEKMQ come from the germline V gene (reference sequence). The trim removed 6 bases at V and 6 bases at J, leaving 6 bases unmatched. The CDR3 totals 13 residues. This chain's CDR3 is CASSLDRGVEQYF. For the CDR3, the DNA is TGTGCCAGCAGTTTGGACAGGGGAGTCGAGCAGTACTTC. The full variable domain, with the rest looked up from reference TRBV13 and TRBJ2-7, is AAGVIQSPRHLIKEKRETATLKCYPIPRHDTVYWYQQGPGQDPQFLISFYEKMQSDKGSIPDRFSAQQFSDYHSELNMSSLELGDSALYFCASSLDRGVEQYFGPGTRLTVT.